This T cell receptor beta chain was observed in a study of cytomegalovirus exposure and HLA in healthy donors. V was pared by 5 bases and J by 8 bases, with 15 bases between. Germline V lookup: CDR1 SGHVS, CDR2 FQNEAQ. The CDR3 extends over 13 amino acids. Both 60 Vbeta primers and 13 Jbeta primers went into the PCR. The assay was immunoSEQ multiplex PCR, and TCRdb's table has in-frame clones only and misses some. The sample carries around 100,000 clones, 65% to 80% recorded once. Specimen: PBMCs. The chain employs TRBV7-8 and TRBJ1-2, with D hard to call. The clonotype originates from a female donor in good health and CMV-seropositive. CDR3 bases: TGTGCCAGCAGCCTCCACGGAGGGAGCGGCTACACCTTC. Its protein is CASSLHGGSGYTF.